This TCR beta chain was captured by sequencing in a study of T cells in Graves' hyperthyroidism and ophthalmopathy. Study background: Peripheral blood was secured at the point of initial diagnosis, before any treatment.

The V gene lost 1 base and the J gene lost 0 bases, with 13 bases spanning the gap. Germline V gene lookup returns CDR1 SGHNT and CDR2 YENEEA. The CDR3 runs 17 residues. Ten or more counts support this clonotype. The antigen remains unidentified. Blood from later-ophthalmopathy patients was taken at first hyperthyroidism diagnosis. Source material for PBMCs was 10 ml fresh peripheral blood. Study observations and caveats: The blood repertoire included most of the expanded thyroid clonotypes above 0.001.

From RNA transcripts, TCR beta CDR3 regions were amplified. The TCR CDR3 was amplified in a first-round RT-PCR using the HTBI primer set. MiXCR was run by TCRdb on the multiplex PCR reads, yielding one entry per CDR3 protein. The sample lists approximately 600,000 distinct CDR3 sequences, about 15% occurring once. The chain recombines TRBV11-3 with TRBJ2-1; D is unresolved. Material for sequencing was blood. The source of this sequence is a woman under 40 with Graves' hyperthyroidism that later progressed to Graves' ophthalmopathy. The CDR3 sequence is CASSLGSIRSSYNEQFF. Written as DNA, the CDR3 is TGTGCCAGCAGCTTAGGCTCTATTAGGAGCTCCTACAATGAGCAGTTCTTC.